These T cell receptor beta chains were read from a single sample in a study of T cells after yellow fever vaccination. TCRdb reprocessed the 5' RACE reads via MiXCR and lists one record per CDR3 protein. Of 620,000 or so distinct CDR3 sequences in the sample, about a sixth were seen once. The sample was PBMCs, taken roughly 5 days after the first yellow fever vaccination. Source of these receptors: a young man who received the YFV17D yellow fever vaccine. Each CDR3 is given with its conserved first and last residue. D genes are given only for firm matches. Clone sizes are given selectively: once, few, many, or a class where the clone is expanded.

TGTGCCAGCAGCCCTAGTGGTGGAAACATTCAGTACTTC	CASSPSGGNIQYF	many	-	TRBV7-9	TRBJ2-4
TGTGCCAGCAGCTTCCCGCCCGAAGCAAATGAAAAACTGTTTTTT	CASSFPPEANEKLFF	-	-	TRBV5-5	TRBJ1-4
TGCGCCAGCAGCCAAGATCTTCGAGGGGGCCTGGAGACCCAGTACTTC	CASSQDLRGGLETQYF	-	TRBD1	TRBV4-3	TRBJ2-5
TGTGCCAGCAGCTTAGGATCACCAGGGACCAAAAACATTCAGTACTTC	CASSLGSPGTKNIQYF	few	-	TRBV7-2	TRBJ2-4
TGTGCCAGCAGAAGACAGGGAGGCAATGAGCAGTTCTTC	CASRRQGGNEQFF	-	-	TRBV6-2/TRBV6-3	TRBJ2-1
TGTGCCATTAGCGGGGGCCTCCAAGAGACCCAGTACTTC	CAISGGLQETQYF	-	TRBD2	TRBV10-3	TRBJ2-5
TGTGCCAGCAGTTCCGGAGGGACTCTTGTTTACAATGAGCAGTTCTTC	CASSSGGTLVYNEQFF	few	-	TRBV6-2/TRBV6-3	TRBJ2-1
TGTACCACCACAGGGAACACCGATGATCAGCCCCAGCATTTT	CTTTGNTDDQPQHF	once	-	TRBV6-1	TRBJ1-5
TGTGCCAGCAGTTTCCCGGGACAGGAAACCTCTAGGGCTGAAGCTTTCTTT	CASSFPGQETSRAEAFF	few	TRBD1	TRBV12-3/TRBV12-4	TRBJ1-1
TGTGCCAGCTCACCATCGTGGGAGACTCAAGAGACCCAGTACTTC	CASSPSWETQETQYF	-	-	TRBV18	TRBJ2-5
TGTGCCAGCAGCCAATCCTTCGGTGGGGATGAGCAGTTCTTC	CASSQSFGGDEQFF	few	-	TRBV3-1	TRBJ2-1
TGTGCCAGCAGCTTAGTCGATTACCAGCCCCAGCATTTT	CASSLVDYQPQHF	many	-	TRBV7-8	TRBJ1-5
TGTGCCAGCAGTACGACTAGCGGGGGGGAAGAGACCCAGTACTTC	CASSTTSGGEETQYF	few	TRBD2	TRBV6-1	TRBJ2-5
TGTGCCAGCAGCTTACGCGGACTAGCGGGCACAGATACGCAGTATTTT	CASSLRGLAGTDTQYF	few	TRBD2	TRBV7-2	TRBJ2-3
TGTGCCAGCAGCATAACAGGGGCTTACACTGAAGCTTTCTTT	CASSITGAYTEAFF	-	TRBD1	TRBV7-8	TRBJ1-1
TGTGCCAGCAGCTTCGTTATGTCGGGGGGGAACACCGGGGAGCTGTTTTTT	CASSFVMSGGNTGELFF	-	TRBD2	TRBV7-6	TRBJ2-2
TGTGCCAGCAGAACCCTACCGGGACAGGGTGGAGAAAAACTGTTTTTT	CASRTLPGQGGEKLFF	-	TRBD1	TRBV6-2/TRBV6-3	TRBJ1-4
TGCGCCAGCAGCTTGACGGGGCCCACCGGGGAGCTGTTTTTT	CASSLTGPTGELFF	few	-	TRBV5-1	TRBJ2-2
TGTGCCAGCAGCTTATACAGGAACACTGAAGCTTTCTTT	CASSLYRNTEAFF	few	-	TRBV7-3	TRBJ1-1
TGTGCCAGCAGCACGACACAGGGAGTGAATCAGCCCCAGCATTTT	CASSTTQGVNQPQHF	-	-	TRBV12-3/TRBV12-4	TRBJ1-5
TGCGCCAGCAGCTTGAAAAGCGCCTCCCCCTACAATGAGCAGTTCTTC	CASSLKSASPYNEQFF	-	-	TRBV5-1	TRBJ2-1
TGTGCCAGAACAAAGGGACCCCGTGGGACCAACGTCCTGACTTTC	CARTKGPRGTNVLTF	-	-	TRBV30	TRBJ2-6
TGCGCCAGCAGCCTACCGCATCCACGGGGGGGTTTGTATGGCTACACCTTC	CASSLPHPRGGLYGYTF	-	-	TRBV4-1	TRBJ1-2
TGTGCCAGCAGTACAGGGGCGTTCAGCCATACGCAGTATTTT	CASSTGAFSHTQYF	-	TRBD1	TRBV12-3/TRBV12-4	TRBJ2-3
TGTGCCAGCAGCTTGGCAGGGACAGGGCCCTACGAGCAGTACTTC	CASSLAGTGPYEQYF	-	TRBD1	TRBV5-4	TRBJ2-7
TGCGCCAGCAGCCAAGATGTCCCATGGGAGGGTTCGAATCAGCCCCAGCATTTT	CASSQDVPWEGSNQPQHF	few	-	TRBV4-1	TRBJ1-5
TGTGCTAGCAGACCCGACAGGGTGGGCACAGATACGCAGTATTTT	CASRPDRVGTDTQYF	few	TRBD1	TRBV7-7	TRBJ2-3